The 27 T cell receptor beta chains given below trace back to one sample, sequenced in a study of CD8 T cells in ankylosing spondylitis. TCRdb analysed the 5' RACE reads with MiXCR anew, one entry per CDR3 protein. The data contain hundreds of thousands of distinct CDR3 sequences, over 8.5% of them seen just once; the ten biggest clones take up 6.8%. Specimen: blood, either unsorted or a sorted T cell fraction (not recorded which). The source of these receptors is a male donor with ankylosing spondylitis or in good health (not recorded which).

This clonotype occurred many times. The chain recombines TRBV5-1 with TRBJ2-2; 7 nucleotides agree with TRBD2. This CDR3 spans 19 amino acids. J lost 2 bases, V lost 4 bases, and 17 bases had no gene match. The germline gives CDR1 SGHRS, CDR2 YFSETQ. CDR3 region: CASSPEGLSSGDNTGELFF. The DNA of the CDR3 is TGCGCCAGCAGCCCGGAGGGGCTATCAAGCGGGGATAACACCGGGGAGCTGTTTTTT. The full variable domain, its missing parts supplied by reference TRBV5-1 and TRBJ2-2, is KAGVTQTPRYLIKTRGQQVTLSCSPISGHRSVSWYQQTPGQGLQFLFEYFSETQRNKGNFPGRFSGRQFSNSRSEMNVSTLELGDSALYLCASSPEGLSSGDNTGELFFGEGSRLTVL.

The rearrangement links TRBV5-1 to TRBJ2-7; maybe TRBD2 (5 bases). The CDR3 has 12 residues. The germline V gene encodes CDR1 SGHRS and CDR2 YFSETQ. V gave up 5 bases and J gave up 6 bases, with 12 bases separating them. The CDR3 loop reads CASRDSAPEQYF. DNA for the CDR3: TGCGCCAGCAGGGATAGCGCCCCCGAGCAGTACTTC.

This clonotype was observed at least ten times. This rearrangement joins TRBV4-3 to TRBJ1-5, with unresolved D. The length of the CDR3 is 15 residues. Trimming took 0 bases from V and 0 from J, leaving 6 bases between them. Germline values: CDR1 LGHNA, CDR2 YSLEER. The CDR3 is CASSQDVYSNQPQHF. CDR3 DNA: TGCGCCAGCAGCCAAGACGTATATAGCAATCAGCCCCAGCATTTT.

With respect to this clonotype: Just one base apart from a much larger clone, this may be a read error. This chain joins TRBV2 and TRBJ1-4; D might be TRBD1 (5 bases). Germline CDR1 SNHLY, CDR2 FYNNEI. Trimming took 5 bases from V and 7 from J, leaving 17 bases between them. This CDR3 spans 15 amino acids. DNA for the CDR3: TGTGCCAGCAGTTTAGCCGGGCCAGGGTCTGAAAAACTGTTTTTT. Translated: CASSLAGPGSEKLFF.

This clonotype came up many times. V is TRBV18 and J is TRBJ2-1; D assignment may be TRBD1 or TRBD2 (5 bases each). The V end was cut by 0 bases, the J end by 3 bases, with 15 bases between. In germline, CDR1 is KGHSH, CDR2 LQKENI. The CDR3 totals 17 residues. The CDR3 reads CASSPPTGTALYNEQFF. In DNA, the CDR3 is TGTGCCAGCTCACCACCCACCGGGACGGCTCTCTACAATGAGCAGTTCTTC.

The V and J genes are TRBV18 and TRBJ1-1; TRBD1 is a possible D gene (5 bases). The CDR3 length is 16 residues. Germline V CDR1 and CDR2: KGHSH, LQKENI. V dropped 1 base and J dropped 2 bases, with 14 bases sitting between them. The DNA for the CDR3 is TGTGCCAGCTCACCACGGATGACAGACCCAAACACTGAAGCTTTCTTT. Translating it yields CASSPRMTDPNTEAFF.

This clonotype was detected many times. The genes are TRBV12-3 or TRBV12-4 and TRBJ1-1, with a possible D match to TRBD1 (6 bases). This CDR3 is 13 amino acids long. CDR3 DNA sequence: TGTGCTACGGCTGAGGGGGGGGGAACTGAAGCTTTCTTT. Protein sequence: CATAEGGGTEAFF.

This clonotype was counted at least ten times. This chain links TRBV7-9 with TRBJ2-7; 8 bases map to TRBD2. V lost 4 bases and J lost 2; bases outside the gene matches: 7. Per germline, CDR1 SEHNR and CDR2 FQNEAQ (reference sequence). The CDR3 extends over 15 amino acids. For the CDR3, the DNA is TGTGCCAGCAGCTCCGGGACTAGTCATACCTACGAGCAGTACTTC. Residues: CASSSGTSHTYEQYF.

Ten or more counts support this clonotype. The chain couples TRBV11-2 to TRBJ2-1; no reliable D call. The CDR3 is 14 amino acids. Trimming stripped 4 bases from V and 8 bases from J, with 15 bases between. CDR1 and CDR2 (germline): SGHAT, FQNNGV. The CDR3 sequence is CASSSERVAYEQFF. CDR3 coding DNA: TGTGCCAGCAGCTCGGAAAGGGTGGCCTATGAGCAGTTCTTC.

This clonotype was seen at least ten times. The CDR3: CASSLWGSSYNEQFF. In nucleotides, the CDR3 is TGTGCCAGCAGCTTGTGGGGGAGCTCCTACAATGAGCAGTTCTTC. This chain uses TRBV11-2 with TRBJ2-1; TRBD1 or TRBD2 may be the D gene (5 bases each). The germline V gene encodes CDR1 SGHAT and CDR2 FQNNGV. The CDR3 length is 15 residues. The V end was cut by 3 bases, the J end by 0 bases, with 9 bases between.

This clonotype came up many times. This chain joins TRBV7-5 and TRBJ2-7; TRBD1, as called in the table, went unchecked against the DNA. TRBV7-5 is designated a pseudogene. There are 13 residues in the CDR3. CDR3 sequence reads: CISVGQGDYEQYF. The CDR3 bases are TGTATCTCTGTCGGACAGGGCGACTACGAGCAGTACTTC.

The chain links TRBV12-3 or TRBV12-4 to TRBJ1-4; TRBD1 matches at 9 bases. After removal of 1 base from V and 8 bases from J, the junction contained 2 bases not matched to a gene. This CDR3 comprises 14 residues. The CDR3 sequence: CASSLGTGAEKLFF. CDR3 nucleotide sequence: TGTGCCAGCAGTTTAGGGACAGGGGCCGAAAAACTGTTTTTT.

In this sample, this clonotype turned up many times. The gene calls are TRBV7-9 and TRBJ2-1; 9 bases are shared with TRBD2. The CDR3 consists of 17 residues. V dropped 8 bases and J dropped 7; count of bases not matched to a gene: 18. Germline V gene data show CDR1 as SEHNR and CDR2 as FQNEAQ (reference sequence). The CDR3 loop is CASGPPLWREGRNEQFF. The CDR3 bases are TGTGCCAGCGGCCCACCCCTATGGCGGGAGGGCCGTAATGAGCAGTTCTTC.

This clonotype was recorded many times. This rearrangement joins TRBV20-1 to TRBJ2-1; D gene unclear. The CDR3 runs 15 residues. Germline V gene sequence: CDR1 DFQATT, CDR2 SNEGSKA (reference sequence). V was clipped by 3 bases and J by 0 bases, with 12 bases between them. The CDR3 reads CSARRMASSYNEQFF. As DNA, the CDR3 is TGCAGTGCTAGGCGGATGGCCAGCTCCTACAATGAGCAGTTCTTC.

This clonotype showed up many times. V gene TRBV20-1 combines with J gene TRBJ2-3; tentatively, D is TRBD1 or TRBD2 (7 bases each). Trimming left V 0 bases short and J 5 bases short, with 24 bases between. The CDR3 contains 18 residues. Germline CDR1 reads DFQATT; CDR2 reads SNEGSKA (reference sequence). The CDR3: CSARDHPKTGRVLDTQYF. The CDR3 DNA reads as TGCAGTGCTAGAGATCATCCCAAGACAGGGAGGGTCTTAGATACGCAGTATTTT.

This clonotype appeared many times. The V and J genes are TRBV3-1 and TRBJ2-3; 9 nucleotides agree with TRBD2. The CDR3 contains 15 residues. Germline CDR1 and CDR2: LGHDT and YNNKEL (reference sequence). The V and J ends lost 7 bases and 5 bases, in that order; junction bases with no gene match: 10. The CDR3 DNA follows: TGTGCCAGCACCCGTGGGATTAGCGGGAGAGATACGCAGTATTTT. It is translated as CASTRGISGRDTQYF.

The sample holds many counts of this clonotype. V usage is TRBV7-8 and J usage is TRBJ1-1, with TRBD1 matching over 7 bases. Trimming at V came to 0 bases and at J to 0 bases, leaving 10 bases not matched to a gene. The CDR3 consists of 18 residues. Germline V CDR1 and CDR2: SGHVS, FQNEAQ. CDR3 sequence (DNA): TGTGCCAGCAGCTTAGCTATCAGGGACAGACCCATGAACACTGAAGCTTTCTTT. Encoded protein: CASSLAIRDRPMNTEAFF.

This clonotype was detected ten times or more. The chain is built from TRBV5-1 and TRBJ1-5, with a tentative D call TRBD1 (6 bases). This CDR3 has 13 amino acids. Germline values: CDR1 SGHRS, CDR2 YFSETQ. Trimming removed 4 bases at V and 5 bases at J, with 10 bases between. CDR3 coding DNA: TGCGCCAGCAGCATGGACAGAGATCAGCCCCAGCATTTT. Protein sequence: CASSMDRDQPQHF.

This clonotype has a count of ten or more. This chain uses TRBV9 with TRBJ2-2, with 9 bases identical to TRBD1. Germline loops: CDR1 SGDLS, CDR2 YYNGEE. This CDR3 spans 16 amino acids. V shed 3 bases, J shed 5 bases, and the junction held 8 bases outside the gene matches. The CDR3 DNA reads TGTGCCAGCAGCGCGTGGGACAGGGTTGGAACCGGGGAGCTGTTTTTT. This translates into CASSAWDRVGTGELFF.

This clonotype was observed many times. This chain links TRBV7-2 with TRBJ2-3, with 10 bases identical to TRBD2. CDR1 and CDR2 from the germline V gene are SGHTA and FQGNSA. This CDR3 has 16 amino acids. V was pared by 8 bases and J by 5 bases, with 13 bases of the junction left unmatched. The CDR3: CASHEGKLAGRDTQYF. CDR3 in DNA: TGTGCCAGCCACGAAGGGAAACTAGCGGGAAGAGATACGCAGTATTTT.

The sample holds many counts of this clonotype. The chain is built from TRBV10-3 and TRBJ1-4; D may be TRBD1 (6 bases). The ends were cut back, 7 bases at V and 7 bases at J, with 13 bases in the middle. Germline V lookup: CDR1 ENHRY, CDR2 SYGVKD. CDR3 length equals 13 residues. The chain's CDR3 is CAITNRVGEKLFF. As DNA, the CDR3 is TGTGCCATCACCAACAGGGTCGGTGAAAAACTGTTTTTT.

The V call is TRBV19, the J call TRBJ2-3; tentative D call: TRBD2 (6 bases). The ends were cut back, 6 bases at V and 2 bases at J, with 15 bases in the middle. CDR1 and CDR2 (germline): LNHDA, SQIVND (reference sequence). This CDR3 region has 15 residues. Here the CDR3 DNA reads TGTGCCAGTAGGGTAGCCGGAGGGTCCACAGATACGCAGTATTTT. Its protein is CASRVAGGSTDTQYF.

This clonotype was detected ten times or more. The chain is built from TRBV25-1 and TRBJ2-2; D remains unclear. Germline V gene lookup returns CDR1 MGHDK and CDR2 SYGVNS. The CDR3 is made up of 15 amino acids. Between the trimmed V and J ends, which lost 3 bases and 0 bases, there was a span of 8 bases. Here the CDR3 DNA reads TGTGCCAGCAGTGACACTCGTTCGAACACCGGGGAGCTGTTTTTT. Residues: CASSDTRSNTGELFF. The whole variable domain, remainder taken from reference TRBV25-1 and TRBJ2-2, is EADIYQTPRYLVIGTGKKITLECSQTMGHDKMYWYQQDPGMELHLIHYSYGVNSTEKGDLSSESTVSRIRTEHFPLTLESARPSHTSQYLCASSDTRSNTGELFFGEGSRLTVL.

In its sample, this clonotype was seen a few times. The V and J genes are TRBV5-4 and TRBJ2-1, with no clear D. Germline loops: CDR1 SGHNT, CDR2 YYREEE (reference sequence). The CDR3 contains 11 residues. Trimming took off 3 bases at V and 7 bases at J, with 5 bases between the two ends. CDR3 nucleotides: TGTGCCAGCAGCTCCCAGAATGAGCAGTTCTTC. It specifies CASSSQNEQFF.

The sample holds many counts of this clonotype. The J gene is TRBJ1-2, the V gene TRBV3-1; D is unresolved. CDR3 length: 14 amino acids. V lost 1 base, J lost 4 bases, and 10 bases lay in between. Germline CDR1 reads LGHDT; CDR2 reads YNNKEL (reference sequence). Here the CDR3 DNA reads TGTGCCAGCAGCCAAGGGCTGGGGAGCTATGGCTACACCTTC. Protein sequence: CASSQGLGSYGYTF.

This clonotype was detected ten times or more. This rearrangement joins TRBV20-1 to TRBJ2-3; 10 bases match TRBD2. The CDR3 is 15 amino acids. Looked up from germline, CDR1 is DFQATT and CDR2 is SNEGSKA (reference sequence). J was trimmed by 6 bases and V by 3 bases; bases with no gene match: 9. In DNA form, the CDR3 reads TGCAGTGCTAGCTCCAGCGGGAGGGCGTGGGATACGCAGTATTTT. Its protein is CSASSSGRAWDTQYF.

The genes are TRBV5-6 and TRBJ1-1; D unclear. With 1 base removed from V and 4 bases from J, the gap between germline ends came to 11 bases. This CDR3 region has 14 residues. Germline CDR1 and CDR2: SGHDT and YYEEEE. CDR3 sequence reads: CASSLNEVGTEAFF. CDR3 DNA sequence: TGTGCCAGCAGCTTGAACGAGGTGGGCACTGAAGCTTTCTTT. Full variable domain (outside the CDR3, taken from reference TRBV5-6 and TRBJ1-1): DAGVTQSPTHLIKTRGQQVTLRCSPKSGHDTVSWYQQALGQGPQFIFQYYEEEERQRGNFPDRFSGHQFPNYSSELNVNALLLGDSALYLCASSLNEVGTEAFFGQGTRLTVV.